Shown below are 14 T cell receptor beta chains from a single sample sequenced in a study of blood T cell repertoires in COVID-19. Method: immunoSEQ multiplex PCR; TCRdb's copy keeps in-frame clones and lacks some. The sample comprises 350,000 to 400,000 clones, around 89% of which are singletons, and 6.5% rests with the top ten. The material sequenced was peripheral blood. These receptors originate from a man aged 18 to 30 with active or convalescent COVID-19.

As concerns this clone: This CDR3 is also generated by other DNA sequences in the sample. The rearrangement joins TRBV28 to TRBJ1-1; tentative D call: TRBD1 (5 bases). Trimming cost V 6 bases and J 1 base, with 12 bases left between them. The CDR3 covers 14 residues. Germline lookup yields CDR1 MDHEN and CDR2 SYDVKM. CDR3 in DNA: TGTGCCAGCAGCCCCTCCGACAGGAACACTGAAGCTTTCTTT. Translated, it gives CASSPSDRNTEAFF.

V gene TRBV5-5 combines with J gene TRBJ2-7, with D possibly matching TRBD2 (6 bases). Trimming removed 3 bases at V and 3 bases at J, with 13 bases between. Germline values: CDR1 SGHKS, CDR2 YYEKEE (reference sequence). The CDR3 length is 14 residues. Here the CDR3 DNA reads TGTGCCAGCAGCTGGGGGACTCAAAACTACGAGCAGTACTTC. Its translation is CASSWGTQNYEQYF.

The chain recombines TRBV24-1 with TRBJ1-2; no clear D gene. CDR3 size: 12 residues. The V gene's germline CDR1 is KGHDR and CDR2 SFDVKD. V lost 3 bases and J lost 7, with 8 bases in between. The CDR3 DNA reads as TGTGCCACCAGTGATGACACGATTGGCTACACCTTC. It yields the protein CATSDDTIGYTF.

The V call is TRBV24-1, the J call TRBJ2-6; D possibly corresponds to TRBD2 (6 bases). The CDR3 contains 18 residues. V lost 3 bases to trimming and J lost 4 bases, with 18 bases between them. Germline CDR1 reads KGHDR; CDR2 reads SFDVKD. For the CDR3, the DNA is TGTGCCACCAGTGATAACCTGGCGGAGGGACCCGGGGCCAACGTCCTGACTTTC. This sequence encodes CATSDNLAEGPGANVLTF.

This chain links TRBV27 with TRBJ2-3; D perhaps matches TRBD2 (5 bases). Trimming took off 0 bases at V and 0 bases at J, with 10 bases between the two ends. The CDR3 is made up of 16 amino acids. Germline V gene sequence: CDR1 MNHEY, CDR2 SMNVEV (reference sequence). CDR3 nucleotides: TGTGCCAGCAGTTTATCGGTGGTAGCGAGCACAGATACGCAGTATTTT. Its translation: CASSLSVVASTDTQYF.

CDR3 amino acids: CASSPQNSNQPQHF. CDR3 coding DNA: TGTGCCAGCTCACCCCAAAATAGCAATCAGCCCCAGCATTTT. The chain is built from TRBV18 and TRBJ1-5; D remains ambiguous. The CDR3 length is 14 residues. Germline V gene sequence: CDR1 KGHSH, CDR2 LQKENI. Trimming left V 3 bases short and J 0 bases short, with 6 bases between.

This clone was seen only once. The rearrangement joins TRBV5-1 to TRBJ1-1, with D tentatively TRBD1 (5 bases). Between the trimmed V and J ends, which lost 1 base and 6 bases, there was a span of 13 bases. This CDR3 contains 14 residues. Germline lookup yields CDR1 SGHRS and CDR2 YFSETQ. The CDR3 nucleotides are TGCGCCAGCAGCTTGTATCCCCAGGGCGCTGAAGCTTTCTTT. Translated, it gives CASSLYPQGAEAFF.

This chain links TRBV4-3 with TRBJ1-6; D ambiguous. Germline loops: CDR1 LGHNA, CDR2 YSLEER. There are 16 residues in the CDR3. V was pared by 0 bases and J by 9 bases, with 15 bases between. In DNA, the CDR3 is TGCGCCAGCAGCCAAGAAGCGGGCAGCCCATCTTCACCCCTCCACTTT. Its protein product is CASSQEAGSPSSPLHF.

The V call is TRBV11-2, the J call TRBJ1-2, with 11 bases identical to TRBD1. Germline CDR1 SGHAT, CDR2 FQNNGV. J was trimmed by 1 base and V by 2 bases; bases with no gene match: 6. This CDR3 spans 17 amino acids. The CDR3, as DNA: TGTGCCAGCAGCTTATCTCAGGGGACAGGGGGTAACTATGGCTACACCTTC. Translated, it gives CASSLSQGTGGNYGYTF.

J is TRBJ1-1 and V is TRBV19, with 10 bases fitting TRBD1. This CDR3 region has 13 residues. J gave up 4 bases and V 5 bases, and 1 base lay outside the gene matches. Germline V gene data show CDR1 as LNHDA and CDR2 as SQIVND (reference sequence). The CDR3 DNA follows: TGTGCCAGTAGTGGGGACAGGGGCACTGAAGCTTTCTTT. Its translation: CASSGDRGTEAFF.

The chain uses TRBV28 and TRBJ2-1; 7 nucleotides line up with TRBD1. From germline, CDR1 is MDHEN and CDR2 SYDVKM. The CDR3 runs to 16 residues. The V gene end was trimmed by 5 bases and the J gene end by 4 bases; junction bases not matched to a gene: 11. CDR3 region: CASSTNRGGLYNEQFF. The CDR3 DNA reads as TGTGCCAGCAGTACTAACAGGGGTGGGCTGTACAATGAGCAGTTCTTC. The variable domain in full, with the rest retrieved from reference TRBV28 and TRBJ2-1, is DVKVTQSSRYLVKRTGEKVFLECVQDMDHENMFWYRQDPGLGLRLIYFSYDVKMKEKGDIPEGYSVSREKKERFSLILESASTNQTSMYLCASSTNRGGLYNEQFFGPGTRLTVL.

The V and J genes are TRBV30 and TRBJ1-4; D is unresolved. CDR3 length: 11 residues. Germline V gene sequence: CDR1 GTSNPN, CDR2 SVGIG (reference sequence). V was cut by 2 bases and J by 8 bases, with 6 bases left in between. The CDR3 DNA reads TGTGCCTGGAGTCCACGGGAAAAACTGTTTTTT. Its protein product is CAWSPREKLFF.

CDR3 DNA sequence: TGTGCCAGCAGCCCGACGGTCGGGGGTGGGGCAGATACGCAGTATTTT. Amino acid sequence: CASSPTVGGGADTQYF. This sequence joins TRBV7-7 and TRBJ2-3, with TRBD2 as a possible D gene (6 bases). V dropped 5 bases and J dropped 4 bases, with 19 bases sitting between them. CDR1 is SSHAT, CDR2 FNYEAQ, per germline (reference sequence). The CDR3 totals 16 residues.

This sequence joins TRBV27 and TRBJ2-1, with TRBD2 identical over 11 bases. Germline V gives CDR1 MNHEY, CDR2 SMNVEV (reference sequence). V dropped 2 bases and J dropped 9; count of bases not matched to a gene: 6. The CDR3 sequence is 15 residues long. CDR3 residues: CASSLRWLAGGEQFF. As DNA, the CDR3 is TGTGCCAGCAGTTTAAGGTGGCTAGCGGGGGGTGAGCAGTTCTTC.